The source of this T cell receptor (beta chain) is a study of blood T cell repertoires in COVID-19. Only in-frame clones appear in the TCRdb table, and some are missing; sequencing was by immunoSEQ multiplex PCR. The sample contains roughly 150,000 clones, roughly 91% of which appear only once. The CDR3 is 13 residues long. Germline V lookup: CDR1 KGHSH, CDR2 LQKENI. V lost 4 bases and J lost 3; bases outside the gene matches: 2. Sequencing was performed on peripheral blood. The TCR comes from a man between 18 and 35 years old with acute or convalescent COVID-19. The V call is TRBV18, the J call TRBJ2-5; 7 bases agree with TRBD2. The CDR3 sequence: CASSRDYKETQYF. The CDR3 region has the DNA TGTGCCAGCTCACGGGACTACAAAGAGACCCAGTACTTC. Looking up the rest from reference TRBV18 and TRBJ2-5 gives the full variable domain: NAGVMQNPRHLVRRRGQEARLRCSPMKGHSHVYWYRQLPEEGLKFMVYLQKENIIDESGMPKERFSAEFPKEGPSILRIQQVVRGDSAAYFCASSRDYKETQYFGPGTRLLVL.